This T cell receptor beta chain is drawn from a study of T-cell reconstitution after alpha-beta-depleted transplantation in children. Findings and caveats of the study: Several hundred rapidly expanded clones from non-depleted graft cells reportedly supplied alpha-beta T cells about two months post-transplant. Some patients' high day-60 TCRbeta diversity was attributed to recipient cells surviving conditioning. T-cell numbers and diversity, one year after transplant, stemmed largely from T cells that were newly produced.

A remark on this clonotype: What it binds is not known. It may be a read error: a sequence one base away is much more abundant.

Preparing the TCRbeta library involved the use of unique molecular identifiers. Using its own MiXCR run on the PCR reads, TCRdb lists one record per CDR3 protein. The repertoire holds a few hundred thousand distinct CDR3 sequences, approximately 41% seen once, with roughly a quarter in the top ten. Looked up from germline, CDR1 is LGHDT and CDR2 is YNNKEL (reference sequence). The J segment lost 8 bases and the V segment lost 4 bases, leaving 11 bases of the junction unmatched. This CDR3 spans 15 amino acids. The sequence came from a girl aged 2 to 9 with aplastic anemia, due to receive a stem cell transplant. The chain uses TRBV3-1 and TRBJ2-7, with 10 bases that match TRBD1. Sample: PBMCs, taken before TCRalphabeta/CD19-depleted stem cell transplant. The CDR3 region has the DNA TGTGCCAGCAGCCTGGCGGGGACAGGGGCTACGAAGCAGTACTTC. It specifies CASSLAGTGATKQYF.